The rows below give T cell receptor beta chains drawn from one sample of a study of CD8 T cells in Susac syndrome. TCRdb re-called the immunoSEQ multiplex PCR reads with MiXCR, one entry per CDR3 protein. The sample has 75,000 or so distinct CDR3 sequences, roughly 94% seen once; the top ten hold approximately 0.92%. The sequenced sample consisted of CD8+ T cells from PBMCs. Receptors originate from a human donor with Susac syndrome. The CDR3 runs from the conserved cysteine through the conserved F or W. A D gene is named only where the DNA matches it firmly. Only some rows state a clone size, as once, few, many or a class for expanded clones.

TRBJ2-7	TRBV4-3	-	TRBD1	TGCGCCAGCAGCCAACATTTGGGGACAGCGTACGAGCAGTACTTC	CASSQHLGTAYEQYF
TRBJ2-5	TRBV5-6	-	TRBD1	TGTGCCAGCAGCCCTGCCGGGACAGGGGGCTTGGAGACCCAGTACTTC	CASSPAGTGGLETQYF
TRBJ2-5	TRBV20-1	-	-	TGCAGTGCTAGTTTGCGCTCGGAAGAGACCCAGTACTTC	CSASLRSEETQYF
TRBJ2-2	TRBV19	-	-	TGTGCCAGTAGTATAACAGAGACCGGGGAGCTGTTTTTT	CASSITETGELFF
TRBJ2-5	TRBV24-1	-	-	TGTGCCACCAGTGAAGACTTTAGTGAGACCCAGTACTTC	CATSEDFSETQYF
TRBJ2-2	TRBV27	-	-	TGTGCCAGCAGTCCCTCCAGGGGATACAACACCGGGGAGCTGTTTTTT	CASSPSRGYNTGELFF
TRBJ1-1	TRBV28	-	TRBD1	TGTGCCAGCAGTCTCGGACAGGGGGCTCCTTTCTTT	CASSLGQGAPFF
TRBJ1-5	TRBV7-9	-	-	TGTGCCAGCAGCCGTGGACAGCTCAATCAGCCCCAGCATTTT	CASSRGQLNQPQHF
TRBJ2-2	TRBV12-3/TRBV12-4	-	TRBD2	TGTGCCAGCAGTTTAATCCTAGCGGGATTTAGGGAGCTGTTTTTT	CASSLILAGFRELFF
TRBJ1-5	TRBV30	-	TRBD1	TGTGCCTGGAGTCCGGGACAGGGTCATCAGCCCCAGCATTTT	CAWSPGQGHQPQHF
TRBJ1-2	TRBV6-5	-	-	TGTGCCAGCAGCCCGGAAAACTATGGCTACACCTTC	CASSPENYGYTF
TRBJ2-3	TRBV7-9	-	TRBD2	TGTGCCAGCAGCGACGAGACCGGGACTAGCGGTAGCACAGATACGCAGTATTTT	CASSDETGTSGSTDTQYF
TRBJ2-3	TRBV20-1	-	-	TGCAGTGCCCGACAGATTACGGATACGCAGTATTTT	CSARQITDTQYF
TRBJ1-2	TRBV13	-	TRBD1	TGTGCCAGCAGCATACAGGGGGACCCTGACTATGGCTACACCTTC	CASSIQGDPDYGYTF
TRBJ2-5	TRBV5-6	-	-	TGTGCCAGCAGCTTGGTAGCCTCGGAGACCCAGTACTTC	CASSLVASETQYF
TRBJ2-5	TRBV7-9	-	-	TGTGCCAGCAACGGACGGAAAGAGACCCAGTACTTC	CASNGRKETQYF
TRBJ2-5	TRBV25-1	-	-	TGTGCCAGCAGTGACCCGCAATTTCGGCATTCGAACGGGGAGACCCAGTACTTC	CASSDPQFRHSNGETQYF
TRBJ2-1	TRBV7-3	-	TRBD2	TGTGCCAGCAGCTCCACGACTAGCGGGCGTGTGGATGAGCAGTTCTTC	CASSSTTSGRVDEQFF
TRBJ2-6	TRBV25-1	-	TRBD1	TGTGCCAGCAGTGGGCCGGACAGGGCGGAGAAGTCTGGGGCCAACGTCCTGACTTTC	CASSGPDRAEKSGANVLTF
TRBJ2-4	TRBV29-1	-	-	TGCAGCGTTGGAAACACCGGAAACATTCAGTACTTC	CSVGNTGNIQYF
TRBJ2-7	TRBV6-1	once	TRBD2	TGTGCCAGCAGTACCTTTCCGGGGGATCTAGCGGGAGGAAGCCCCTACGAGCAGTACTTC	CASSTFPGDLAGGSPYEQYF
TRBJ2-1	TRBV4-3	-	-	TGCGCCAGCAGCGCAGTCCTAGGGTCCTCCCTCCCCCCGGGGCAGTTCTTC	CASSAVLGSSLPPGQFF
TRBJ1-3	TRBV3-1	-	TRBD1	TGTGCCAGCAGCCAAGCGAGGACAGGGTTTTTGCACACCATATATTTT	CASSQARTGFLHTIYF
TRBJ2-5	TRBV4-2	once	-	TGTGCCAGCAGCCAAGATACCGGGGAGCCCTGGGAGACCCAGTACTTC	CASSQDTGEPWETQYF
TRBJ2-2	TRBV3-1	-	-	TGTGCCAGCAGCCAAGTGTTGAACACCGGGGAGCTGTTTTTT	CASSQVLNTGELFF
TRBJ1-1	TRBV19	-	-	TGTGCCAGTCACCCCGGGTGGGGGCAGAGGATTGAAGCTTTCTTT	CASHPGWGQRIEAFF